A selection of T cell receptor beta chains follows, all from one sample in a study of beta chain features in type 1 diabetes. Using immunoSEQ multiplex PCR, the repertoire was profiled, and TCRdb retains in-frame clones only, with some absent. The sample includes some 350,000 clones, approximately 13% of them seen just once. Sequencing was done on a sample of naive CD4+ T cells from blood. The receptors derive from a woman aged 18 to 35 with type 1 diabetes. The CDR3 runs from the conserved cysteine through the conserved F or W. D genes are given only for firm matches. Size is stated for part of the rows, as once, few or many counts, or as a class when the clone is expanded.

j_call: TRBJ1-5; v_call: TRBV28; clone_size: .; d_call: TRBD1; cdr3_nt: TGTGCCAGCAGTTTAATGGGAATGGGAACAGGGGGAGGCAATCAGCCCCAGCATTTT; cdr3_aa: CASSLMGMGTGGGNQPQHF
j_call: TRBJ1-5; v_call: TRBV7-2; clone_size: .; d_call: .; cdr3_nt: TGTGCCAGCAGTCCAGACAGCGCTGCTGGCAATCAGCCCCAGCATTTT; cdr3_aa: CASSPDSAAGNQPQHF
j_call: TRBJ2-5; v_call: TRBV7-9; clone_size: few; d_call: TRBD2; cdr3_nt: TGTGCCAGCGGCGTGCGGGGGGAGACCCAGTACTTC; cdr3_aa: CASGVRGETQYF
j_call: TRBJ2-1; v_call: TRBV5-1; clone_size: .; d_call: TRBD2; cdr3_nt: TGCGCCAGCAGCTTGCAATGGACTAGCTACAATGAGCAGTTCTTC; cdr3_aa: CASSLQWTSYNEQFF
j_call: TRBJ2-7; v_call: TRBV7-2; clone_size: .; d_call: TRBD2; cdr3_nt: TGTGCCAGCAGCTTAGGCTCTAGCGGGGCATACGAGCAGTACTTC; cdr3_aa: CASSLGSSGAYEQYF
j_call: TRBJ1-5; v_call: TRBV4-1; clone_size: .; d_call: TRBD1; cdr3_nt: TGCGCCAGCAGCCGGATAACAGGGGTTAATCAGCCCCAGCATTTT; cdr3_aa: CASSRITGVNQPQHF
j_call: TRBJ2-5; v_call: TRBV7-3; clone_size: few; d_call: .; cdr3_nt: TGTGCCAGCAGCCCGGCGAGCGTCGGGGAGACCCAGTACTTC; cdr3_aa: CASSPASVGETQYF
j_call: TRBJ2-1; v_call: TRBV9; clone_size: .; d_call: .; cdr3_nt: TGTGCCAGCAGCGTAGGTTCCCACGGGGGTCGGGAGCAGTTCTTC; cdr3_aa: CASSVGSHGGREQFF
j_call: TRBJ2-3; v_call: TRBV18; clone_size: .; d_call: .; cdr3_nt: TGTGCCAGCTCACCTTGGGCGTCCTCAAGCACAGATACGCAGTATTTT; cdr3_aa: CASSPWASSSTDTQYF
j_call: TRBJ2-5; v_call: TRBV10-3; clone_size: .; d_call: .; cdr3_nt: TGTGCCACCCAGTGGGCTAAAGCACAAGAGACCCAGTACTTC; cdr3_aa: CATQWAKAQETQYF